A selection of T cell receptor beta chains follows, all from one sample in a study of OX40 agonist ivuxolimab in advanced cancers. Clones were read by immunoSEQ multiplex PCR, and TCRdb kept only the in-frame ones, dropping some. The data contain approximately 83,000 clones, roughly 80% of them singletons. The starting material was CD4+ or CD8+ T cells sorted from blood, obtained in a trial of the OX40 agonist ivuxolimab. The source of these receptors is an adult with an advanced solid tumor such as melanoma, head and neck, liver or kidney cancer. Both conserved end residues are part of each CDR3. D genes are given only for firm matches. Some rows have no size entry. The others give once, few or many, or a class for an expanded clone.

D gene: TRBD2
J gene: TRBJ2-3
V gene: TRBV9
clone size: NA
CDR3 protein: CASSVGLAGGADTQYF
CDR3 DNA: TGTGCCAGCAGCGTAGGGCTAGCGGGGGGAGCAGATACGCAGTATTTT

D gene: NA
J gene: TRBJ2-1
V gene: TRBV6-5
clone size: NA
CDR3 protein: CASSYSDENEQFF
CDR3 DNA: TGTGCCAGCAGTTACTCGGACGAGAATGAGCAGTTCTTC

D gene: NA
J gene: TRBJ2-6
V gene: TRBV4-1
clone size: NA
CDR3 protein: CASSQRGRVAGANVLTF
CDR3 DNA: TGCGCCAGCAGCCAACGGGGCAGGGTGGCTGGGGCCAACGTCCTGACTTTC

D gene: NA
J gene: TRBJ2-3
V gene: TRBV4-2
clone size: NA
CDR3 protein: CASSQGRDTQYF
CDR3 DNA: TGTGCCAGCAGCCAAGGAAGGGATACGCAGTATTTT

D gene: NA
J gene: TRBJ1-5
V gene: TRBV11-2
clone size: NA
CDR3 protein: CASSLDRQYNQPQHF
CDR3 DNA: TGTGCCAGCAGCTTAGACAGACAATACAATCAGCCCCAGCATTTT

D gene: NA
J gene: TRBJ1-2
V gene: TRBV20-1
clone size: NA
CDR3 protein: CSAPTEAGYTF
CDR3 DNA: TGCAGTGCCCCAACGGAGGCTGGCTACACCTTC

D gene: NA
J gene: TRBJ1-1
V gene: TRBV2
clone size: NA
CDR3 protein: CASISTGTEAFF
CDR3 DNA: TGTGCCAGCATTTCCACGGGCACTGAAGCTTTCTTT

D gene: TRBD2
J gene: TRBJ2-7
V gene: TRBV5-1
clone size: NA
CDR3 protein: CASSIPGLAGDYEQYF
CDR3 DNA: TGCGCCAGCAGCATACCGGGACTAGCGGGGGATTACGAGCAGTACTTC

D gene: TRBD2
J gene: TRBJ2-1
V gene: TRBV5-4
clone size: NA
CDR3 protein: CASSARTSGGAVQQFF
CDR3 DNA: TGTGCCAGCAGCGCCCGGACTAGCGGGGGGGCAGTGCAGCAGTTCTTC

D gene: TRBD2
J gene: TRBJ2-7
V gene: TRBV5-1
clone size: NA
CDR3 protein: CASSQLAGDFYEQYF
CDR3 DNA: TGCGCCAGCAGTCAACTAGCGGGAGACTTCTACGAGCAGTACTTC

D gene: TRBD2
J gene: TRBJ2-7
V gene: TRBV5-1
clone size: NA
CDR3 protein: CASSLTSGGNYEQYF
CDR3 DNA: TGCGCCAGCAGCCTGACTAGCGGGGGTAACTACGAGCAGTACTTC

D gene: NA
J gene: TRBJ2-1
V gene: TRBV4-1
clone size: NA
CDR3 protein: CASSHPAQPDNEQFF
CDR3 DNA: TGCGCCAGCAGCCACCCCGCGCAACCCGACAATGAGCAGTTCTTC

D gene: NA
J gene: TRBJ2-7
V gene: TRBV27
clone size: few
CDR3 protein: CASSYLGPVSREQYF
CDR3 DNA: TGTGCCAGCAGCTACCTCGGGCCAGTCTCTAGGGAGCAGTACTTC

D gene: TRBD2
J gene: TRBJ2-1
V gene: TRBV7-9
clone size: NA
CDR3 protein: CATRRTSGTSGEQFF
CDR3 DNA: TGTGCCACTAGGCGGACTAGCGGGACCTCGGGTGAGCAGTTCTTC

D gene: TRBD1
J gene: TRBJ2-7
V gene: TRBV7-2
clone size: NA
CDR3 protein: CASSLATGQGRSQYF
CDR3 DNA: TGTGCCAGCAGCTTAGCGACGGGACAGGGGAGGTCGCAGTACTTC

D gene: NA
J gene: TRBJ2-5
V gene: TRBV9
clone size: NA
CDR3 protein: CASSVSSFRQETQYF
CDR3 DNA: TGTGCCAGCAGCGTTTCCAGTTTTCGGCAAGAGACCCAGTACTTC

D gene: NA
J gene: TRBJ2-7
V gene: TRBV7-9
clone size: NA
CDR3 protein: CASSLMEGLYEQYF
CDR3 DNA: TGTGCCAGCAGCTTAATGGAGGGTCTCTACGAGCAGTACTTC

D gene: NA
J gene: TRBJ2-7
V gene: TRBV21-1
clone size: NA
CDR3 protein: CASSKVGYEQYF
CDR3 DNA: TGTGCCAGCAGCAAAGTAGGGTACGAGCAGTACTTC